This T cell receptor beta chain was obtained from a study of blood T cell repertoires in COVID-19. At the level of the study: The United States, Italy and Spain supplied acute and convalescent COVID-19 samples. T cells, B-cell-depleted T cells, or PBMCs provided the cDNA or gDNA that served as material.

Only a few counts were recorded for this clone. This CDR3 is 14 amino acids long. V shed 6 bases and J 7 bases; nucleotides not matched to a gene: 6. In germline, CDR1 is SGHNT, CDR2 YYREEE (reference sequence). In the authors' workflow: Reference gene primer amplification in the assay estimated nucleated cell counts. Data came from immunoSEQ multiplex PCR; TCRdb stores just in-frame clones and leaves some out. V, J and clone size reflect that table, while D and trimming were determined from the DNA. Among about 180,000 clones, roughly 88% were seen once, and the ten largest hold under 3.5%. The source of this sequence is a man aged 60 to 75 with acute or convalescent COVID-19. Specimen: peripheral blood. The chain recombines TRBV5-4 with TRBJ1-6; 8 bases match TRBD1. The DNA of the CDR3 is TGTGCCAGCACCCCGGGACAGGTAAATTCACCCCTCCACTTT. Translating gives CASTPGQVNSPLHF.